A selection of T cell receptor beta chains follows, all from one sample in a study of vaccination and CD4 T cells after COVID-19. TCRdb re-called the PCR reads with MiXCR, one entry per CDR3 protein. The data show some 11,000 distinct CDR3 sequences, 44% seen once. Their antigens are not known. What was sequenced was CD4+ T cells from blood, cultured in vitro. The receptors were gathered from a human donor who had recovered from COVID-19. The CDR3 runs from the conserved cysteine through the conserved F or W. D genes are given only for firm matches. Size values are once, few and many counts, or a class for expanded clones, and some rows have none.

CASSPPRNSDTQYF	TGTGCCAGCAGCCCCCCTAGGAATAGTGATACGCAGTATTTT	-	14	TRBV27	-	TRBJ2-3
CASSARDRGSLSNSPLHF	TGTGCCAGCAGTGCCCGGGACAGGGGTTCTCTGAGTAATTCACCCCTCCACTTT	TRBD1	18	TRBV6-2/TRBV6-3	few	TRBJ1-6
CASSLRENYGYTF	TGTGCCAGCAGCCTGAGGGAGAACTATGGCTACACCTTC	-	13	TRBV2	-	TRBJ1-2
CASSITGSTEAFF	TGTGCCAGTAGTATTACAGGTTCTACTGAAGCTTTCTTT	-	13	TRBV19	-	TRBJ1-1
CASSLAGGNEQFF	TGTGCCAGCAGCTTAGCGGGGGGGAATGAGCAGTTCTTC	TRBD2	13	TRBV7-2	-	TRBJ2-1
CASSRGLTDTQYF	TGTGCCAGCAGCCGGGGGTTGACAGATACGCAGTATTTT	-	13	TRBV12-3/TRBV12-4	-	TRBJ2-3
CASSVGQGGPQETQYF	TGTGCCAGCAGCGTAGGACAGGGGGGACCGCAAGAGACCCAGTACTTC	TRBD1	16	TRBV9	-	TRBJ2-5
CASSLRTGVRNTEAFF	TGTGCCAGCAGCTTAAGAACAGGGGTGCGGAACACTGAAGCTTTCTTT	TRBD1	16	TRBV7-2	-	TRBJ1-1
CSASSWQQNTEAFF	TGCAGTGCTAGTTCATGGCAGCAAAACACTGAAGCTTTCTTT	-	14	TRBV20-1	-	TRBJ1-1
CASSLTGSSTDTQYF	TGCGCCAGCAGCTTAACAGGTTCTAGCACAGATACGCAGTATTTT	-	15	TRBV5-1	few	TRBJ2-3
CASSDTWTGGDLKGTNYGYTF	TGTGCCAGCAGTGACACCTGGACAGGGGGAGACCTCAAGGGTACTAACTATGGCTACACCTTC	TRBD1	21	TRBV6-4	-	TRBJ1-2
CASSPGRSLREQYF	TGTGCCAGCAGCCCGGGACGGTCCCTTCGGGAGCAGTACTTC	-	14	TRBV12-3/TRBV12-4	few	TRBJ2-7
CAWSQTGLSFPLHF	TGTGCCTGGAGCCAAACAGGGTTGAGCTTCCCCCTCCACTTT	-	14	TRBV30	-	TRBJ1-6
CSARANLEQFF	TGCAGTGCTAGGGCGAACCTAGAGCAGTTCTTC	-	11	TRBV20-1	-	TRBJ2-1
CASSEETQYF	TGTGCCAGCAGTGAAGAGACCCAGTACTTC	-	10	TRBV2	few	TRBJ2-5
CVSSFGQGVTDTQYF	TGTGTCAGCAGTTTCGGGCAGGGAGTCACAGATACGCAGTATTTT	-	15	TRBV12-3/TRBV12-4	-	TRBJ2-3
CASSEQAYGYTF	TGTGCCAGCAGTGAACAGGCCTATGGCTACACCTTC	-	12	TRBV6-2/TRBV6-3	few	TRBJ1-2
CASSYSGGASTGELFF	TGTGCCAGCAGTTACTCCGGGGGGGCGAGCACCGGGGAGCTGTTTTTT	TRBD2	16	TRBV6-5	-	TRBJ2-2
CASAPGTGNTEAFF	TGCGCCAGCGCGCCCGGGACAGGGAACACTGAAGCTTTCTTT	TRBD1	14	TRBV5-1	-	TRBJ1-1
CSARDQEHEQFF	TGCAGTGCTAGAGATCAGGAGCATGAGCAGTTCTTC	-	12	TRBV20-1	-	TRBJ2-1
CASSSRRQAGTGELFF	TGTGCCAGCAGCTCCCGCCGACAGGCCGGCACCGGGGAGCTGTTTTTT	-	16	TRBV5-4	-	TRBJ2-2
CASTREEGSPLHF	TGTGCCAGCACGAGGGAGGAGGGTTCACCCCTCCACTTT	-	13	TRBV12-3/TRBV12-4	few	TRBJ1-6
CASSLFYTEAFF	TGTGCCAGCAGCCTTTTTTACACTGAAGCTTTCTTT	-	12	TRBV12-3/TRBV12-4	few	TRBJ1-1
CSARLGPLNAEAFF	TGCAGTGCTAGGTTGGGACCGCTCAACGCTGAAGCTTTCTTT	-	14	TRBV20-1	-	TRBJ1-1
CASSIRGQAGPQPQHF	TGTGCCAGTAGTATCAGGGGACAGGCGGGACCTCAGCCCCAGCATTTT	TRBD1	16	TRBV19	-	TRBJ1-5